This is a list of T cell receptor beta chains from one sample in a study of blood T cell repertoires in COVID-19. Repertoires were generated with immunoSEQ multiplex PCR, while TCRdb's copy carries only in-frame clones and drops some. Of around 230,000 clones in the sample, around four fifths were seen once. Sequencing was done on a sample of PBMCs or T cells enriched from blood (not recorded which). The receptors come from a man aged 35 to 55 who had recovered from COVID-19. Both conserved end residues are trimmed from each CDR3. The order of the fields is J gene, clone size, V gene, CDR3 length, CDR3 protein. Only part of the rows carry a size: once, few, many, or a class if the clone is expanded.

J gene: TRBJ1-2; clone size: -; V gene: TRBV28; CDR3 length: 14; CDR3 protein: ASSLVRSLSDYGYT
J gene: TRBJ2-7; clone size: -; V gene: TRBV4-1; CDR3 length: 16; CDR3 protein: ASSQDRNLIKRTYEQY
J gene: TRBJ2-1; clone size: -; V gene: TRBV5-1; CDR3 length: 12; CDR3 protein: ASSQLAARVEQF
J gene: TRBJ1-1; clone size: -; V gene: TRBV9; CDR3 length: 12; CDR3 protein: ASSATLGQTEAF
J gene: TRBJ1-1; clone size: once; V gene: TRBV5-4; CDR3 length: 14; CDR3 protein: ASSLAPGGPRTEAF
J gene: TRBJ2-7; clone size: -; V gene: TRBV14; CDR3 length: 11; CDR3 protein: ASSPQSSYEQY
J gene: TRBJ1-3; clone size: -; V gene: TRBV19; CDR3 length: 14; CDR3 protein: ASSRRSTGRGNTIY
J gene: TRBJ2-7; clone size: -; V gene: TRBV6-5; CDR3 length: 14; CDR3 protein: ASSYSSTSGSYEQY
J gene: TRBJ2-2; clone size: -; V gene: TRBV2; CDR3 length: 11; CDR3 protein: ASSPRQTGELF
J gene: TRBJ2-1; clone size: -; V gene: TRBV20-1; CDR3 length: 9; CDR3 protein: SANRGNEQF
J gene: TRBJ2-1; clone size: -; V gene: TRBV5-4; CDR3 length: 13; CDR3 protein: ASSSGTSGLNEQF
J gene: TRBJ1-2; clone size: -; V gene: TRBV15; CDR3 length: 14; CDR3 protein: ATSRDYGQGSGGYT
J gene: TRBJ1-4; clone size: -; V gene: TRBV7-2; CDR3 length: 10; CDR3 protein: ASSFPNEKLF
J gene: TRBJ2-1; clone size: -; V gene: TRBV6-4; CDR3 length: 14; CDR3 protein: ASSLLLESSYNEQF
J gene: TRBJ1-6; clone size: -; V gene: TRBV5-1; CDR3 length: 12; CDR3 protein: ASSLGQAPLPLH
J gene: TRBJ1-1; clone size: -; V gene: TRBV6-1; CDR3 length: 13; CDR3 protein: ATKGQGAWGTEAF
J gene: TRBJ1-5; clone size: -; V gene: TRBV3-1/TRBV3-2; CDR3 length: 12; CDR3 protein: ASSQDHGNQPQH
J gene: TRBJ2-7; clone size: -; V gene: TRBV7-9; CDR3 length: 12; CDR3 protein: ASSLEEVSYEQY
J gene: TRBJ2-7; clone size: -; V gene: TRBV18; CDR3 length: 11; CDR3 protein: ASSPQGAHEQY
J gene: TRBJ2-5; clone size: once; V gene: TRBV5-1; CDR3 length: 13; CDR3 protein: ASSPGQEWGETQY
J gene: TRBJ2-7; clone size: -; V gene: TRBV5-1; CDR3 length: 12; CDR3 protein: ASHSGTAIYEQY
J gene: TRBJ2-7; clone size: -; V gene: TRBV29-1; CDR3 length: 11; CDR3 protein: SVEVRQGYEQY
J gene: TRBJ2-2; clone size: -; V gene: TRBV7-9; CDR3 length: 12; CDR3 protein: ASWTGIDTGELF
J gene: TRBJ1-3; clone size: once; V gene: TRBV5-6; CDR3 length: 14; CDR3 protein: ASSWRQRYSGNTIY